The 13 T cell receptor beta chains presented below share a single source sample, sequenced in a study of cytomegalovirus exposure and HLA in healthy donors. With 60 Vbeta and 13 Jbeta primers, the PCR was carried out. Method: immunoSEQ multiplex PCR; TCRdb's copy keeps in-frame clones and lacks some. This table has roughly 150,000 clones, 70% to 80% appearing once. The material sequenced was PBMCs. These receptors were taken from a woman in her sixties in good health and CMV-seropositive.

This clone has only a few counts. The CDR3 nucleotides read TGTGCCAGCTCACCACGGGGGACAGCCGATCAGCCCCAGCATTTT. Translated: CASSPRGTADQPQHF. V and J are TRBV18 and TRBJ1-5; TRBD1 agrees at 7 bases. Trimming cost V 1 base and J 5 bases; bases outside gene matches: 5. Germline CDR1 is KGHSH and CDR2 is LQKENI. The length of the CDR3 is 15 residues.

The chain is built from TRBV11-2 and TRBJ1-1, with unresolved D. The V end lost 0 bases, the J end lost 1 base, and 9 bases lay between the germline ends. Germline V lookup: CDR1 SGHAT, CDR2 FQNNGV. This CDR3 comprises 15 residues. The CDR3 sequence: CASSLEAGANTEAFF. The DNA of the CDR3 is TGTGCCAGCAGCTTAGAAGCAGGCGCGAACACTGAAGCTTTCTTT.

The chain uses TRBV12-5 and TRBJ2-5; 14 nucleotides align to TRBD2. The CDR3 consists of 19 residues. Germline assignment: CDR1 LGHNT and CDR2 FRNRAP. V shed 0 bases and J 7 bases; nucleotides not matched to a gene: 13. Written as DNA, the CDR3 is TGTGCTAGTGGTTTGGTACTATCCGGGACTAGCGGGAGAACGGGGACCCAGTACTTC. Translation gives CASGLVLSGTSGRTGTQYF.

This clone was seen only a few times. The CDR3 spells CASSPTGIETDTQYF. CDR3 DNA: TGTGCCAGCAGCCCGACAGGGATCGAAACAGATACGCAGTATTTT. The J gene is TRBJ2-3, the V gene TRBV7-9, with 7 bases aligning to TRBD1. The V gene end was trimmed by 5 bases and the J gene end by 3 bases; junction bases not matched to a gene: 8. Germline CDR1 SEHNR, CDR2 FQNEAQ (reference sequence). The CDR3 is 15 residues long.

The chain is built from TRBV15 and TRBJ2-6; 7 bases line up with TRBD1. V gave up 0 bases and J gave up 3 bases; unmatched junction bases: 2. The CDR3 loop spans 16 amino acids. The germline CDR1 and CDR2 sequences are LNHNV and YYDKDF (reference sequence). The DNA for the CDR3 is TGTGCCACCAGCAGAGAACAGGGGTTTGGGGCCAACGTCCTGACTTTC. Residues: CATSREQGFGANVLTF.

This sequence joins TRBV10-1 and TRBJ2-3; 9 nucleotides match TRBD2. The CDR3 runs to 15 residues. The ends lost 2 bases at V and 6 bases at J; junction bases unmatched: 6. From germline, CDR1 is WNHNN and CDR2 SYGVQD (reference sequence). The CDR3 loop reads CASSERAGGADTQYF. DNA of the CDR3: TGCGCCAGCAGTGAGCGGGCGGGAGGGGCTGATACGCAGTATTTT.

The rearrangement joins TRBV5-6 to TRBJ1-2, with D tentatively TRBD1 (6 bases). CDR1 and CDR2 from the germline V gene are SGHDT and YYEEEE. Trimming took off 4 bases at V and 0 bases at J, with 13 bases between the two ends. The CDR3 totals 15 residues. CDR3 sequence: CASSPRTASNYGYTF. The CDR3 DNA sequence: TGTGCCAGCAGCCCAAGGACAGCCTCTAACTATGGCTACACCTTC. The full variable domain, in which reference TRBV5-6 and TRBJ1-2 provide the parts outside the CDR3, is DAGVTQSPTHLIKTRGQQVTLRCSPKSGHDTVSWYQQALGQGPQFIFQYYEEEERQRGNFPDRFSGHQFPNYSSELNVNALLLGDSALYLCASSPRTASNYGYTFGSGTRLTVV.

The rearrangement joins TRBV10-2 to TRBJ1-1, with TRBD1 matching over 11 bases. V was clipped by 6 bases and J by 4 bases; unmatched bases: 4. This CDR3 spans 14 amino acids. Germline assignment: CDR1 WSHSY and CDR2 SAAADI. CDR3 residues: CASREGTGGTEAFF. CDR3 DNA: TGCGCCAGCAGAGAGGGGACAGGGGGCACTGAAGCTTTCTTT.

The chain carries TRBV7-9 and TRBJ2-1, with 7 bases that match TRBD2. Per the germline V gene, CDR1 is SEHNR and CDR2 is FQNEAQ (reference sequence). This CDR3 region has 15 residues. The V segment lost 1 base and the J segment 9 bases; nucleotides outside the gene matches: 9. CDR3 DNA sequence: TGTGCCAGCAGCTTAGTTAACCTAGCGGTCATTGAGCAGTTCTTC. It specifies CASSLVNLAVIEQFF.

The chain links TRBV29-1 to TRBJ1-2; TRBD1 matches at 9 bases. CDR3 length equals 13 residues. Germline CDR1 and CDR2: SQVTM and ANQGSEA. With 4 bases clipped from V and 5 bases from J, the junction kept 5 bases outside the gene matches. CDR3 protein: CSVGTGTGYGYTF. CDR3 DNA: TGCAGCGTTGGTACCGGGACAGGGTATGGCTACACCTTC.

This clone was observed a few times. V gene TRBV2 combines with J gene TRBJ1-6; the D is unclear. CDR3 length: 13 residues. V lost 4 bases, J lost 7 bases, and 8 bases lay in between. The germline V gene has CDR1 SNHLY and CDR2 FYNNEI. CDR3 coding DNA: TGTGCCAGCAGTGGACTGTGGAATTCACCCCTCCACTTT. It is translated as CASSGLWNSPLHF.

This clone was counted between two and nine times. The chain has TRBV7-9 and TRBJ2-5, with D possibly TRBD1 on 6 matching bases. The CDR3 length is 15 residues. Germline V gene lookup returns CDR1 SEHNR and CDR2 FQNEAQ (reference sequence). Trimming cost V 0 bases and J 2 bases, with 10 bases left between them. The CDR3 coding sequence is TGTGCCAGCAGCTTAGCCGACAGGAGACAAGAGACCCAGTACTTC. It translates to CASSLADRRQETQYF. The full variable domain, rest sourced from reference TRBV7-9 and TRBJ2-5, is DTGVSQNPRHKITKRGQNVTFRCDPISEHNRLYWYRQTLGQGPEFLTYFQNEAQLEKSRLLSDRFSAERPKGSFSTLEIQRTEQGDSAMYLCASSLADRRQETQYFGPGTRLLVL.

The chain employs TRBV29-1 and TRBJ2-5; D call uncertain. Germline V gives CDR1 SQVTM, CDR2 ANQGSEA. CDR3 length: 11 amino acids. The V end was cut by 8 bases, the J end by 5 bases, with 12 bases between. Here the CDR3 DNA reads TGCAGCACTGGTACCGGGGAGACCCAGTACTTC. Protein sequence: CSTGTGETQYF.